This T cell receptor beta chain was recovered during a study of blood T cell repertoires in COVID-19. Germline loops: CDR1 SNHLY, CDR2 FYNNEI. This CDR3 comprises 15 residues. Trimming left V 6 bases short and J 5 bases short, with 17 bases between. Seattle patients were enrolled while actively infected and followed longitudinally. In the source study's methods: Cell counts per sample came from amplifying reference gene primers. The method was immunoSEQ multiplex PCR; TCRdb's version includes in-frame clones alone and lacks a portion of them. Clonal size and the V and J genes are those of that table, whereas D and trimming came from the DNA. Of 330,000 or so clones listed, roughly 87% were seen once; the top ten hold around 10%.

This chain links TRBV2 with TRBJ2-1, with D possibly matching TRBD2 (7 bases). The sequenced sample was peripheral blood. The receptor's source is a man aged 25-45 years with COVID-19, enrolled during active disease. The CDR3 nucleotides read TGTGCCAGCAGCGAGGGGGGGGCCTCGGACAATGAGCAGTTCTTC. Translation: CASSEGGASDNEQFF. Full variable domain (rest looked up from reference TRBV2 and TRBJ2-1): EPEVTQTPSHQVTQMGQEVILRCVPISNHLYFYWYRQILGQKVEFLVSFYNNEISEKSEIFDDQFSVERPDGSNFTLKIRSTKLEDSAMYFCASSEGGASDNEQFFGPGTRLTVL.